Listed here are 20 T cell receptor beta chains from one sample, sequenced in a study of PD-1 blockade in mismatch repair-deficient tumors. Generated by immunoSEQ multiplex PCR, the TCRdb table keeps only in-frame clones and is missing some. The table shows just under 80,000 clones, with around 80% occurring only once. The sample in question was peripheral blood, obtained 44 weeks after starting pembrolizumab. Every receptor here comes from an adult with mismatch repair-deficient cancer.

The V and J genes are TRBV9 and TRBJ2-1; D is perhaps TRBD2 (5 bases). Germline V gene sequence: CDR1 SGDLS, CDR2 YYNGEE. V was trimmed by 1 base and J by 4 bases, leaving 12 bases between them. The CDR3 spans 15 residues. Written as DNA, the CDR3 is TGTGCCAGCAGCGTAACGGACTCGGAATACAATGAGCAGTTCTTC. Translation: CASSVTDSEYNEQFF.

The chain joins TRBV30 to TRBJ1-4; perhaps TRBD1 as D (6 bases). The V gene's germline CDR1 is GTSNPN and CDR2 SVGIG (reference sequence). The CDR3 sequence is 15 residues long. The germline V and J ends were trimmed by 5 bases and 4 bases, with 17 bases remaining between them. In DNA form, the CDR3 reads TGTGCCTGGGGTATATCGACAGGAGATAATGAAAAACTGTTTTTT. Protein product: CAWGISTGDNEKLFF.

The chain joins TRBV7-2 to TRBJ2-1; 10 bases match TRBD1. The CDR3 sequence is 16 residues long. Per germline, CDR1 SGHTA and CDR2 FQGNSA. Trimming took 3 bases from V and 8 from J; bases not matched to a gene: 10. The CDR3 DNA is TGTGCCAGCAGCTTGACCGGGACAGGGGCTCCCCATGAGCAGTTCTTC. This translates into CASSLTGTGAPHEQFF.

This rearrangement joins TRBV28 to TRBJ2-4; D not resolved. V was cut by 3 bases and J by 0 bases, with 9 bases left in between. Germline values: CDR1 MDHEN, CDR2 SYDVKM. The length of the CDR3 is 15 residues. The CDR3 region has the DNA TGTGCCAGCAGTTTTGGGCAGATAGCCAAAAACATTCAGTACTTC. Translating it yields CASSFGQIAKNIQYF.

J is TRBJ1-1 and V is TRBV6-5, with 10 bases lining up with TRBD1. Germline assignment: CDR1 MNHEY and CDR2 SVGAGI. This CDR3 comprises 16 residues. Trimming took 2 bases from V and 10 from J; bases not matched to a gene: 13. The CDR3 coding sequence is TGTGCCAGCAGTTACCCAAATTGGTTCGGACAGGGGGTAGCTTTCTTT. Amino acid sequence: CASSYPNWFGQGVAFF.

The chain uses TRBV9 and TRBJ2-3, with 8 bases aligning to TRBD1. Germline V lookup: CDR1 SGDLS, CDR2 YYNGEE. V dropped 1 base and J dropped 4; count of bases not matched to a gene: 5. CDR3 length: 15 residues. The CDR3 bases are TGTGCCAGCAGCGTATTCACAGGGGGGTCAGATACGCAGTATTTT. It encodes CASSVFTGGSDTQYF.

The V and J genes are TRBV18 and TRBJ2-3, with TRBD2 identical over 12 bases. This CDR3 has 18 amino acids. V lost 3 bases and J lost 2; bases outside the gene matches: 9. CDR1 is KGHSH, CDR2 LQKENI, per germline. CDR3 amino acids: CASSPRTSGTEITDTQYF. In DNA, the CDR3 is TGTGCCAGCTCACCCCGGACTAGCGGGACCGAAATCACAGATACGCAGTATTTT.

The CDR3 DNA reads as TGTGCCACCAAACAATCTGATACGCAGTATTTT. Its protein is CATKQSDTQYF. V gene TRBV10-3 combines with J gene TRBJ2-3; no definite D call. The CDR3 covers 11 residues. Germline assignment: CDR1 ENHRY and CDR2 SYGVKD. Trimming pared 10 bases from V and 6 bases from J, leaving 11 bases between.

This chain connects TRBV2 to TRBJ2-2; the match to TRBD2 covers 8 bases. Looked up from germline, CDR1 is SNHLY and CDR2 is FYNNEI. The CDR3 loop spans 14 amino acids. Unmatched junction bases numbered 7, after V lost 7 bases and J lost 6 bases. CDR3 region: CASILAESAGELFF. CDR3 in DNA: TGTGCCAGCATACTAGCGGAATCCGCCGGGGAGCTGTTTTTT. The full variable domain, completed using reference TRBV2 and TRBJ2-2, is EPEVTQTPSHQVTQMGQEVILRCVPISNHLYFYWYRQILGQKVEFLVSFYNNEISEKSEIFDDQFSVERPDGSNFTLKIRSTKLEDSAMYFCASILAESAGELFFGEGSRLTVL.

The table lists this clone with a few counts. The chain carries TRBV27 and TRBJ1-5; 8 bases fit TRBD1. V lost 6 bases, J lost 2 bases, and 3 bases stayed unmatched. This CDR3 comprises 14 residues. CDR1 and CDR2 from the germline V gene are MNHEY and SMNVEV (reference sequence). In DNA, the CDR3 is TGTGCCAGCAGGCAACAGGGGGGCAATCAGCCCCAGCATTTT. Translating gives CASRQQGGNQPQHF.

The chain links TRBV19 to TRBJ2-7; unclear D gene. The CDR3 length is 13 residues. Trimming took 4 bases from V and 3 from J, leaving 10 bases between them. Germline assignment: CDR1 LNHDA and CDR2 SQIVND (reference sequence). This CDR3 is CASSRTGSYEQYF. CDR3 DNA: TGTGCCAGTAGTAGGACGGGCAGCTACGAGCAGTACTTC.

V usage is TRBV7-9 and J usage is TRBJ2-3, with TRBD1 matching over 8 bases. The ends lost 5 bases at V and 3 bases at J; junction bases unmatched: 7. Germline V gene data show CDR1 as SEHNR and CDR2 as FQNEAQ (reference sequence). The CDR3 consists of 15 residues. CDR3 bases: TGTGCCAGCAGCCCCGGCAGGGGGCAGACAGATACGCAGTATTTT. It yields the protein CASSPGRGQTDTQYF.

V is TRBV5-1 and J is TRBJ2-1, with 10 bases lining up with TRBD2. The CDR3 is made up of 15 amino acids. J gave up 2 bases and V 4 bases, and 3 bases lay outside the gene matches. The germline CDR1 and CDR2 sequences are SGHRS and YFSETQ. DNA for the CDR3: TGCGCCAGCAGCCCCCTAGCGGGGGCCTACAATGAGCAGTTCTTC. This codes for CASSPLAGAYNEQFF.

This clone appeared a few times. The J gene is TRBJ1-2, the V gene TRBV7-9; tentative D call: TRBD1 (5 bases). CDR3 length equals 14 residues. From germline, CDR1 is SEHNR and CDR2 FQNEAQ (reference sequence). V was trimmed by 1 base and J by 4 bases, leaving 10 bases between them. DNA for the CDR3: TGTGCCAGCAGCTTAGTACAGGAGGTCTATGGCTACACCTTC. Its protein is CASSLVQEVYGYTF.

The table lists this clone with a few counts. The rearrangement uses TRBV14 and TRBJ2-1; 9 nucleotides align to TRBD2. This CDR3 has 16 residues. Germline-derived CDR1 and CDR2 are SGHDN and FVKESK. V was pared by 0 bases and J by 9 bases, with 9 bases of the junction left unmatched. CDR3 in DNA: TGTGCCAGCAGCCAAGATTCCGGCGGGAGGGCCTTTGAGCAGTTCTTC. This gives the protein CASSQDSGGRAFEQFF.

This clone was found once. The V call is TRBV30, the J call TRBJ2-2; 9 nucleotides align to TRBD2. Per germline, CDR1 GTSNPN and CDR2 SVGIG (reference sequence). Trimming cost V 3 bases and J 7 bases; bases outside gene matches: 6. The CDR3 contains 14 residues. CDR3 in amino acids: CAWRVAGVNGELFF. CDR3 coding DNA: TGTGCCTGGAGGGTAGCGGGAGTTAACGGGGAGCTGTTTTTT.

The gene calls are TRBV6-1 and TRBJ1-5; D is undetermined. CDR3 length: 14 amino acids. Germline V gene sequence: CDR1 MNHNS, CDR2 SASEGT. The V and J ends lost 4 bases and 3 bases respectively, with 10 bases between them. CDR3 in amino acids: CASSVLLFNQPQHF. The CDR3 region has the DNA TGTGCCAGCAGTGTTCTCCTATTCAATCAGCCCCAGCATTTT.

The chain couples TRBV19 to TRBJ1-1; possibly TRBD1 for D (5 bases). Germline CDR1 is LNHDA and CDR2 is SQIVND (reference sequence). With 3 bases removed from V and 7 bases from J, the gap between germline ends came to 12 bases. The CDR3 consists of 13 residues. As DNA, the CDR3 is TGTGCCAGTAGTATCCGAGGGGTGGATGAAGCTTTCTTT. Protein product: CASSIRGVDEAFF.

This chain connects TRBV6-4 to TRBJ2-1; TRBD1 agrees at 11 bases. This CDR3 spans 16 amino acids. Germline V gene sequence: CDR1 MRHNA, CDR2 SNTAGT. V dropped 2 bases and J dropped 7; count of bases not matched to a gene: 7. The CDR3 region is CASSDRFGTGGNEQFF. The CDR3 DNA reads as TGTGCCAGCAGTGACCGGTTCGGGACAGGGGGTAATGAGCAGTTCTTC.

This rearrangement joins TRBV11-2 to TRBJ1-1; 7 bases are a match to TRBD1. The CDR3 sequence is 14 residues long. Germline CDR1 and CDR2: SGHAT and FQNNGV. Unmatched junction bases numbered 3, after V lost 4 bases and J lost 1 base. CDR3 sequence (DNA): TGTGCCAGCAGCTCCGGACAGGAGAACACTGAAGCTTTCTTT. Translation: CASSSGQENTEAFF.